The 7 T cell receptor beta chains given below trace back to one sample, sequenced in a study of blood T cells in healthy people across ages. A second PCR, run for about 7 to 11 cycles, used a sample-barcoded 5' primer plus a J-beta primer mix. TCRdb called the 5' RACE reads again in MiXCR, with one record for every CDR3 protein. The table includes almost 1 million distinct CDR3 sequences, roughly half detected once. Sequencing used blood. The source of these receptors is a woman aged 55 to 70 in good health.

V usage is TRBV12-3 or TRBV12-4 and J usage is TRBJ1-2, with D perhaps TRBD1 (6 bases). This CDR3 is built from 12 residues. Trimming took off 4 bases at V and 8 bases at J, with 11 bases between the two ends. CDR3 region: CASSYTGRGYTF. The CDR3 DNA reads TGTGCCAGCAGTTATACAGGGAGAGGCTACACCTTC.

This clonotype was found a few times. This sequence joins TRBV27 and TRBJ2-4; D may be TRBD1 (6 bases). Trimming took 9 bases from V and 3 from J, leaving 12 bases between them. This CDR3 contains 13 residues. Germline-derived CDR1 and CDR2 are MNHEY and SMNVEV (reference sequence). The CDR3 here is CASYDRNKNIQYF. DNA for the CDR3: TGTGCCAGTTACGACAGGAACAAAAACATTCAGTACTTC.

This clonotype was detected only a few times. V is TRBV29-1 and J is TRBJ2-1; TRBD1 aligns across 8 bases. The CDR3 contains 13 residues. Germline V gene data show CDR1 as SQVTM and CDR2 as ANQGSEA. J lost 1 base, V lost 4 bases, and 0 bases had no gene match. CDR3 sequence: CSVGTGSYNEQFF. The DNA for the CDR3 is TGCAGCGTTGGGACAGGGTCCTACAATGAGCAGTTCTTC.

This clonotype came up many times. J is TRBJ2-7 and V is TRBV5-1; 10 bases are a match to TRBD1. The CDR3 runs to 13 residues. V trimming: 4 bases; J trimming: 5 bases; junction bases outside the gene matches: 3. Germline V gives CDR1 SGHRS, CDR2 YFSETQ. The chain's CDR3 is CASSGDRGNEQYF. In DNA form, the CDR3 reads TGCGCCAGCAGCGGGGACAGGGGTAACGAGCAGTACTTC.

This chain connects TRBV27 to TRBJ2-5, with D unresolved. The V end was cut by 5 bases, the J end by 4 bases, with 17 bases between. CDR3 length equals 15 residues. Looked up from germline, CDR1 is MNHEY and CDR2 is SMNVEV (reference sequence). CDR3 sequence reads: CASSRPGGSVETQYF. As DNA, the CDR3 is TGTGCCAGCAGTCGTCCGGGTGGGTCCGTAGAGACCCAGTACTTC.

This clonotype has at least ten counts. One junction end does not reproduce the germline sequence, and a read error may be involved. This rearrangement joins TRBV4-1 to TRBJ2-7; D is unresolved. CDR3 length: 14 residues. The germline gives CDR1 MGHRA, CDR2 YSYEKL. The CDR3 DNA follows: TGTGCCAGCAGCCAAGGACCCGGCTCCTACGAGCAGTACTTC. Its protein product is CASSQGPGSYEQYF.

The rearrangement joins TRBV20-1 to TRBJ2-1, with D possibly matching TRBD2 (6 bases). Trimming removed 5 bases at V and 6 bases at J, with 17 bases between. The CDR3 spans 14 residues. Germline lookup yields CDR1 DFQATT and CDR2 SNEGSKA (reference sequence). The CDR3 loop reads CSAVEGGIGNEQFF. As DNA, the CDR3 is TGCAGTGCTGTCGAGGGCGGGATAGGCAATGAGCAGTTCTTC.